This is a list of T cell receptor beta chains from one sample in a study of blood T cell repertoires in COVID-19. The repertoire was sequenced with immunoSEQ multiplex PCR; TCRdb's copy has only in-frame clones and lacks some. The table includes about 250,000 clones, 65% to 90% detected once. What was sequenced was PBMCs or T cells enriched from blood (not recorded which). These receptors were obtained from a woman between 45 and 60 years old with acute COVID-19. The CDR3 runs from the conserved cysteine through the conserved F or W. A D gene is named only where the DNA matches it firmly. The listing skips clone size in some rows; elsewhere it reads once, few, many or a size class.

D,length,V,size,J,DNA,CDR3
TRBD1,17,TRBV10-1,NA,TRBJ1-2,TGCGCCAGCAGTGAGCCGCGTTCACAGGGGGCCAGCTATGGCTACACCTTC,CASSEPRSQGASYGYTF
TRBD1,14,TRBV5-1,NA,TRBJ1-2,TGCGCCAGCAGCTTAGGAGACAGGGTCGATGGCTACACCTTC,CASSLGDRVDGYTF
NA,19,TRBV7-2,NA,TRBJ1-1,TGTGCCAGCAGCTTAGGTGTCTGGGCAGGAGCCGGTCGGGGCACTGAAGCTTTCTTT,CASSLGVWAGAGRGTEAFF
NA,16,TRBV19,NA,TRBJ1-1,TGTGCCAGTAGTGTTGGTTCCTGGGGAGCGTACACTGAAGCTTTCTTT,CASSVGSWGAYTEAFF
TRBD1,14,TRBV29-1,NA,TRBJ2-1,TGCAGCGTTGAGGGACAGGGGCCCTACAATGAGCAGTTCTTC,CSVEGQGPYNEQFF
NA,12,TRBV7-2,few,TRBJ1-1,TGTGCCAGCAGCCAGAGGGACAAAACGGCTTTCTTT,CASSQRDKTAFF
TRBD1,16,TRBV7-2,NA,TRBJ2-2,TGTGCCAGCAGCTCACGGGACAGGGGAATCCCCGGGGAGCTGTTTTTT,CASSSRDRGIPGELFF
TRBD2,15,TRBV12-5,NA,TRBJ2-2,TGTGCTAGTGGCCTGGGACTAGCGGGGACCGGGGAGCTGTTTTTT,CASGLGLAGTGELFF
TRBD1,14,TRBV9,NA,TRBJ1-2,TGTGCCAGCAGCGTAGAGGCAGGGGGCTATGGCTACACCTTC,CASSVEAGGYGYTF
NA,13,TRBV28,NA,TRBJ1-5,TGTGCCAGCACCCCATTAGGCAATCAGCCCCAGCATTTT,CASTPLGNQPQHF
TRBD2,18,TRBV13,NA,TRBJ2-1,TGTGCCAGCAGCTTAGCGACTAGCGGGGGGGCGATCTACAATGAGCAGTTCTTC,CASSLATSGGAIYNEQFF
TRBD2,15,TRBV3-1/TRBV3-2,NA,TRBJ2-3,TGTGCCAGCAGCCAAGTCGCGGGGGGCACAGATACGCAGTATTTT,CASSQVAGGTDTQYF
NA,15,TRBV5-6,NA,TRBJ1-5,TGTGCCAGCAGCTTGGAACAGGGAAGGGCTCAGCCCCAGCATTTT,CASSLEQGRAQPQHF